The source of this T cell receptor beta chain is a study of control samples from healthy donors and cancer patients. TCRdb's table, derived via immunoSEQ multiplex PCR, lists solely in-frame clones and lacks some. The table records approximately 160,000 clones, 94% of them present only once. The CDR3 is 13 amino acids. Per germline, CDR1 MNHNS and CDR2 SASEGT. V dropped 1 base and J dropped 9 bases, with 10 bases sitting between them. What was sequenced was blood. This receptor was taken from a woman aged 18-29 years in good health. The rearrangement joins TRBV6-1 to TRBJ2-4; D gene uncertain. The CDR3 DNA follows: TGTGCCAGCAGTGAAGTTATTGGAGTCATTCAGTACTTC. It codes for CASSEVIGVIQYF.